This T cell receptor beta chain appears in the sequencing data of a study of blood T cell repertoires in COVID-19. After removal of 4 bases from V and 6 bases from J, the junction contained 11 bases not matched to a gene. Germline lookup yields CDR1 MNHEY and CDR2 SVGAGI. CDR3 size: 15 residues. As handled by the study authors: Amplifying reference gene primers gave estimates of nucleated cell counts. The table came from immunoSEQ multiplex PCR; TCRdb's copy has only in-frame clones and leaves some out. D and trimming come from the DNA, and the V and J calls and clone size come from that table. This table holds 100,000 to 150,000 clones, 79% found once.

The source is a man aged 40-55 years with active or convalescent COVID-19. V is TRBV6-5 and J is TRBJ2-7; 8 bases are shared with TRBD1. The specimen sequenced was peripheral blood. The CDR3 region is CASSFGGTGLSEQYF. The DNA for the CDR3 is TGTGCCAGCAGTTTCGGCGGGACAGGCCTATCCGAGCAGTACTTC.